These 28 T cell receptor beta chains were sequenced from one sample in a study of cytomegalovirus exposure and HLA in healthy donors. Amplification used 60 Vbeta primers and 13 Jbeta primers. TCRdb's table, derived via immunoSEQ multiplex PCR, lists solely in-frame clones and lacks some. Among around 150,000 clones, 68% were seen once, and the ten largest hold 1.4% to 1.5%. The sample consisted of PBMCs. Receptors originate from a man between 50 and 59 years old in good health and CMV-seronegative.

Concerning this clone: The sample has other DNA sequences that encode this CDR3 too. This sequence joins TRBV6-5 and TRBJ2-1; 7 bases agree with TRBD2. J was trimmed by 9 bases and V by 10 bases; bases with no gene match: 12. The CDR3 extends over 13 amino acids. The germline V gene has CDR1 MNHEY and CDR2 SVGAGI. Here the CDR3 reads CATWETGRGEQFF. The CDR3 DNA sequence: TGTGCCACGTGGGAGACGGGGAGGGGTGAGCAGTTCTTC.

The genes are TRBV19 and TRBJ1-2; the match to TRBD1 covers 9 bases. Unmatched junction bases numbered 4, after V lost 8 bases and J lost 6 bases. The CDR3 has 12 residues. Germline-derived CDR1 and CDR2 are LNHDA and SQIVND (reference sequence). As DNA, the CDR3 is TGTGCCAGTCAGGACAGGGGCGATGGCTACACCTTC. Translating gives CASQDRGDGYTF.

The count of this clone is one. The chain combines TRBV5-1 with TRBJ2-5; D possibly corresponds to TRBD2 (7 bases). V was pared by 3 bases and J by 0 bases, with 15 bases between. The CDR3 is 16 residues long. Germline V gene data show CDR1 as SGHRS and CDR2 as YFSETQ. This chain's CDR3 is CASSWGGQRNQETQYF. CDR3 in DNA: TGCGCCAGCAGCTGGGGGGGGCAGCGTAACCAAGAGACCCAGTACTTC.

This chain joins TRBV15 and TRBJ1-1; no definite D call. CDR1 LNHNV and CDR2 YYDKDF come from the germline V gene (reference sequence). Trimming took off 1 base at V and 1 base at J, with 7 bases between the two ends. This CDR3 comprises 14 residues. CDR3 in DNA: TGTGCCACCAGCAGAGGTGTGGCGAACACTGAAGCTTTCTTT. Amino acid sequence: CATSRGVANTEAFF.

This clone was counted only a few times. The J gene is TRBJ2-7, the V gene TRBV7-8; 12 bases agree with TRBD1. V lost 5 bases, J lost 6 bases, and 11 bases stayed unmatched. The V gene's germline CDR1 is SGHVS and CDR2 FQNEAQ. CDR3 size: 16 residues. The CDR3 reads CASSHRPGQGAFEQYF. The CDR3 DNA reads TGTGCCAGCAGCCATAGACCGGGACAGGGGGCGTTCGAGCAGTACTTC.

The table lists this clone with a count of one. J is TRBJ2-7 and V is TRBV6-5; 7 bases map to TRBD1. V gave up 5 bases and J gave up 6 bases; unmatched junction bases: 10. CDR3 length equals 14 residues. CDR1 is MNHEY, CDR2 SVGAGI, per germline. The CDR3 loop is CASSQGQPKVEQYF. As DNA, the CDR3 is TGTGCCAGCAGTCAGGGACAGCCCAAAGTCGAGCAGTACTTC.

The rearrangement uses TRBV6-1 and TRBJ1-5, with 9 positions matching TRBD1. The CDR3 is 15 residues long. CDR1 is MNHNS, CDR2 SASEGT, per germline. J gave up 3 bases and V 2 bases, and 2 bases lay outside the gene matches. This CDR3 is CASSEWDRVNQPQHF. CDR3 DNA: TGTGCCAGCAGTGAATGGGACAGGGTCAATCAGCCCCAGCATTTT.

The chain employs TRBV7-2 and TRBJ2-5; 7 positions match TRBD2. From germline, CDR1 is SGHTA and CDR2 FQGNSA. Losses at the gene ends were 4 bases for V and 4 bases for J; bases not matched to a gene: 9. The CDR3 consists of 15 residues. The chain's CDR3 is CASSSVGGGRETQYF. The DNA for the CDR3 is TGTGCCAGCAGCTCCGTGGGCGGGGGAAGAGAGACCCAGTACTTC.

This clone was observed a handful of times. In DNA form, the CDR3 reads TGTGCCAGCAGTTACGGGACAGGGCTGAACGAGCAGTACTTC. Its translation: CASSYGTGLNEQYF. The chain carries TRBV6-5 and TRBJ2-7; TRBD1 agrees at 9 bases. The V gene's germline CDR1 is MNHEY and CDR2 SVGAGI. The CDR3 covers 14 residues. The junction had 4 bases not matched to a gene; V was cut back by 2 bases and J by 5 bases.

This chain links TRBV25-1 with TRBJ1-5; D not resolved. The CDR3 has 13 residues. Trimming removed 2 bases from V and 11 bases from J, with 13 bases in between. CDR1 and CDR2 (germline): MGHDK, SYGVNS. The CDR3 nucleotides are TGTGCCAGCAGTGAAACAAACTCGGAGGCCCAGCATTTT. The encoded protein is CASSETNSEAQHF. The entire variable domain, with the rest obtained from reference TRBV25-1 and TRBJ1-5, is as follows: EADIYQTPRYLVIGTGKKITLECSQTMGHDKMYWYQQDPGMELHLIHYSYGVNSTEKGDLSSESTVSRIRTEHFPLTLESARPSHTSQYLCASSETNSEAQHFGDGTRLSIL.

The CDR3 sequence: CASSTPLDRDYSTDTQYF. The CDR3 nucleotides are TGTGCCAGCAGCACCCCCCTGGACAGGGATTATAGCACAGATACGCAGTATTTT. The chain uses TRBV11-2 and TRBJ2-3; 8 bases are a match to TRBD1. Trimming cost V 5 bases and J 0 bases; bases outside gene matches: 13. CDR1 is SGHAT, CDR2 FQNNGV, per germline. The length of the CDR3 is 18 residues.

The rearrangement joins TRBV13 to TRBJ1-4; tentative D call: TRBD1 (6 bases). CDR1 and CDR2 from the germline V gene are PRHDT and FYEKMQ (reference sequence). The CDR3 is 16 amino acids. Trimming took 4 bases from V and 4 from J, leaving 16 bases between them. This CDR3 reads CASSYFRQAFNEKLFF. CDR3 in DNA: TGTGCCAGCAGCTACTTTCGACAGGCCTTTAATGAAAAACTGTTTTTT.

In its sample, this clone was seen a few times. The chain combines TRBV28 with TRBJ2-3; D possibly corresponds to TRBD1 (6 bases). The CDR3 has 17 amino acids. Trimming shortened V by 4 bases and J by 3 bases, and 20 bases separated the two germline ends. Germline values: CDR1 MDHEN, CDR2 SYDVKM. CDR3 in DNA: TGTGCCAGCAGTTCCCAAGCAGACAGGTCACTTACAGATACGCAGTATTTT. It translates to CASSSQADRSLTDTQYF.

The sample holds one count of this clone. This rearrangement joins TRBV5-1 to TRBJ1-4; a possible D gene is TRBD1 (6 bases). Between the trimmed V and J ends, which lost 3 bases and 3 bases, there was a span of 18 bases. The CDR3 has 17 amino acids. CDR1 SGHRS and CDR2 YFSETQ come from the germline V gene. The CDR3 loop is CASSYRRGGAANEKLFF. CDR3 sequence (DNA): TGCGCCAGCAGCTACCGGAGGGGGGGGGCAGCTAATGAAAAACTGTTTTTT.

This clone appeared a few times. V usage is TRBV6-5 and J usage is TRBJ1-4, with 9 nucleotides matching TRBD1. The trim removed 6 bases at V and 8 bases at J, leaving 10 bases unmatched. There are 15 residues in the CDR3. The V gene's germline CDR1 is MNHEY and CDR2 SVGAGI. DNA of the CDR3: TGTGCCAGCAGAGGCTCCGGGACAGGGAACGAAAAACTGTTTTTT. Protein sequence: CASRGSGTGNEKLFF.

J is TRBJ2-1 and V is TRBV27; 9 nucleotides align to TRBD2. Losses at the gene ends were 2 bases for V and 0 bases for J; bases not matched to a gene: 5. CDR1 is MNHEY and CDR2 is SMNVEV in the germline V gene (reference sequence). The CDR3 is 17 amino acids. The CDR3 region has the DNA TGTGCCAGCAGTTTAGCGGGGGGGGAGAGCTCCTACAATGAGCAGTTCTTC. Its protein is CASSLAGGESSYNEQFF.

CDR3: CASSLRGTGGDTQYF. The CDR3 DNA is TGTGCCAGCAGCTTACGGGGGACTGGCGGAGATACGCAGTATTTT. The chain links TRBV7-9 to TRBJ2-3, with a weak D call TRBD2 (6 bases). There are 15 residues in the CDR3. The germline gives CDR1 SEHNR, CDR2 FQNEAQ (reference sequence). V was cut by 2 bases and J by 5 bases, with 14 bases left in between.

This clone was observed a single time. The genes are TRBV7-3 and TRBJ1-1, with D maybe TRBD1 (6 bases). Germline lookup yields CDR1 SGHTA and CDR2 FQGTGA. V lost 4 bases to trimming and J lost 2 bases, with 8 bases between them. The CDR3 covers 13 residues. The CDR3 DNA reads TGTGCCAGCAGCTCACAGGGTAACACTGAAGCTTTCTTT. Translated: CASSSQGNTEAFF.

V and J are TRBV6-5 and TRBJ1-5; tentative D call: TRBD1 (6 bases). The CDR3 extends over 15 amino acids. The V end was cut by 0 bases, the J end by 7 bases, with 13 bases between. Germline CDR1 and CDR2: MNHEY and SVGAGI. The CDR3 DNA is TGTGCCAGCAGTTACTCGAACAGGGAAAGGCAGCCCCAGCATTTT. This gives the protein CASSYSNRERQPQHF.

The V call is TRBV5-1, the J call TRBJ1-2, with D perhaps TRBD1 (6 bases). The CDR3 runs to 15 residues. V was clipped by 9 bases and J by 0 bases, with 18 bases between them. The germline V gene encodes CDR1 SGHRS and CDR2 YFSETQ. The CDR3 nucleotides read TGCGCCATCAGGGACCGGGACACTCCTAACTATGGCTACACCTTC. Its translation is CAIRDRDTPNYGYTF. Full variable domain (remainder filled in from reference TRBV5-1 and TRBJ1-2): KAGVTQTPRYLIKTRGQQVTLSCSPISGHRSVSWYQQTPGQGLQFLFEYFSETQRNKGNFPGRFSGRQFSNSRSEMNVSTLELGDSALYLCAIRDRDTPNYGYTFGSGTRLTVV.

The chain couples TRBV4-1 to TRBJ1-3; TRBD1 might be the D (5 bases). The CDR3 length is 15 residues. Germline V gives CDR1 MGHRA, CDR2 YSYEKL. V lost 3 bases and J lost 4, with 13 bases in between. As DNA, the CDR3 is TGCGCCAGCAGCCAGTCTAGGGCAGGGGGAAACACCATATATTTT. Residues: CASSQSRAGGNTIYF.

DNA of the CDR3: TGCAGCGTGCTGGCTAATGGCGGTGAAAAACTGTTTTTT. Translating it yields CSVLANGGEKLFF. The rearrangement uses TRBV29-1 and TRBJ1-4; D is unresolved. With 6 bases removed from V and 7 bases from J, the gap between germline ends came to 15 bases. CDR1 is SQVTM, CDR2 ANQGSEA, per germline. This CDR3 comprises 13 residues.

The V call is TRBV27, the J call TRBJ1-4; 9 nucleotides line up with TRBD1. Germline V CDR1 and CDR2: MNHEY, SMNVEV (reference sequence). V was clipped by 6 bases and J by 6 bases; unmatched bases: 8. The CDR3 length is 15 residues. CDR3 DNA: TGTGCCAGCAGATCACAGGGGGCCGGGGATGAAAAACTGTTTTTT. This sequence encodes CASRSQGAGDEKLFF.

The rearrangement links TRBV5-4 to TRBJ2-7, with 10 bases identical to TRBD2. Losses at the gene ends were 4 bases for V and 0 bases for J; bases not matched to a gene: 4. The CDR3 covers 15 residues. Looked up from germline, CDR1 is SGHNT and CDR2 is YYREEE (reference sequence). In DNA form, the CDR3 reads TGTGCCAGCAGCACACTAGCGGGGAGCTCCTACGAGCAGTACTTC. It is translated as CASSTLAGSSYEQYF.

The chain carries TRBV10-2 and TRBJ2-3; TRBD2 matches at 8 bases. The J segment lost 5 bases and the V segment lost 7 bases, leaving 14 bases of the junction unmatched. Germline V CDR1 and CDR2: WSHSY, SAAADI. The CDR3 sequence is 16 residues long. The CDR3 protein is CASTPWSAGGQDTQYF. The CDR3 bases are TGCGCCAGCACCCCATGGTCGGCGGGGGGACAAGATACGCAGTATTTT.

This chain joins TRBV5-6 and TRBJ1-2, with D unclear. The CDR3 runs 13 residues. The germline V gene has CDR1 SGHDT and CDR2 YYEEEE. Trimming stripped 5 bases from V and 0 bases from J, with 8 bases between. This CDR3 reads CASRRRANYGYTF. The CDR3 region has the DNA TGTGCCAGCAGAAGGAGGGCTAACTATGGCTACACCTTC.

About this clone itself: A read error may account for a junction end that differs from germline. The V gene is TRBV6-1, the J gene TRBJ2-7; 9 bases fit TRBD1. This CDR3 comprises 14 residues. The germline gives CDR1 MNHNS, CDR2 SASEGT. DNA of the CDR3: TGTGCCAGCAGTAAAGCCGGGACAGGGAATGAGCAGTACTTC. Its translation: CASSKAGTGNEQYF.

This rearrangement joins TRBV10-3 to TRBJ2-7, with TRBD1 identical over 11 bases. The CDR3 consists of 15 residues. With V trimmed by 4 bases and J by 2 bases, 4 bases remained unmatched. Germline V gives CDR1 ENHRY, CDR2 SYGVKD. The CDR3 protein is CAISVPGQGAYEQYF. In DNA, the CDR3 is TGTGCCATCAGTGTTCCGGGACAGGGGGCCTACGAGCAGTACTTC.